The rows below give T cell receptor beta chains drawn from one sample of a study of T cells after yellow fever vaccination. TCRdb re-derived calls from the 5' RACE reads in MiXCR, one entry per CDR3 protein. The sample includes more than 65,000 distinct CDR3 sequences, approximately 7.3% of them seen just once. The sample here was CD8+ T cells sorted from PBMCs, taken more than 8 days after the first yellow fever vaccination. These receptors were taken from a man younger than 35 who received the YFV17D yellow fever vaccine. CDR3s include the opening cysteine and the closing phenylalanine or tryptophan. A D gene is named only where the DNA matches it firmly. The size of a clone is reported for some rows only, either as once, few or many, or as a class for expanded clones.

j_gene: TRBJ2-2; d_gene: TRBD1; v_gene: TRBV5-4; abundance: -; CDR3nt: TGTGCCAGCAGCCGTGTCGGACAGGGGGATGGCACCGGGGAGCTGTTTTTT; CDR3aa: CASSRVGQGDGTGELFF
j_gene: TRBJ1-2; d_gene: -; v_gene: TRBV4-1; abundance: many; CDR3nt: TGCGCCAGCAGCCAACGTACTACAGGGTTTGGGGGCTACACCTTC; CDR3aa: CASSQRTTGFGGYTF
j_gene: TRBJ2-2; d_gene: -; v_gene: TRBV20-1; abundance: many; CDR3nt: TGCAGTGCCCAGGACGGATCGAACACCGGGGAGCTGTTTTTT; CDR3aa: CSAQDGSNTGELFF
j_gene: TRBJ1-4; d_gene: TRBD1; v_gene: TRBV28; abundance: many; CDR3nt: TGTGCCAGCAGTCAGGACAGGGGGAGGATTAATGAAAAACTGTTTTTT; CDR3aa: CASSQDRGRINEKLFF
j_gene: TRBJ2-2; d_gene: -; v_gene: TRBV28; abundance: many; CDR3nt: TGTGCCAGCAGGGCAATCGCGGGACAGAACACCGGGGAGCTGTTTTTT; CDR3aa: CASRAIAGQNTGELFF
j_gene: TRBJ2-2; d_gene: TRBD2; v_gene: TRBV6-5; abundance: -; CDR3nt: TGTGCCAGCAGTTATCGGGGACTAGCGGGGTCTTTCGGGGAGCTGTTTTTT; CDR3aa: CASSYRGLAGSFGELFF
j_gene: TRBJ2-2; d_gene: -; v_gene: TRBV11-2; abundance: few; CDR3nt: TGTGCCAGTTCTCCCCTATCGACCCTTAACTTCGCGAACACCGGGGAGCTGTTTTTT; CDR3aa: CASSPLSTLNFANTGELFF
j_gene: TRBJ2-7; d_gene: -; v_gene: TRBV20-1; abundance: many; CDR3nt: TGCAGTGCTAGAGTTGACGGCTCCTACGAGCAGTACTTC; CDR3aa: CSARVDGSYEQYF
j_gene: TRBJ1-4; d_gene: -; v_gene: TRBV7-6; abundance: many; CDR3nt: TGTGCCAGCAGCCTAGGGGGGACTAATGAAAAACTGTTTTTT; CDR3aa: CASSLGGTNEKLFF
j_gene: TRBJ1-6; d_gene: TRBD1; v_gene: TRBV13; abundance: many; CDR3nt: TGTGCCAGCAGCTCGACAGGGGTAGATTCACCCCTCCACTTT; CDR3aa: CASSSTGVDSPLHF
j_gene: TRBJ2-4; d_gene: TRBD2; v_gene: TRBV6-1; abundance: many; CDR3nt: TGTGCCAGAAAGCGGGGTCCCTACAAAAACATTCAGTACTTC; CDR3aa: CARKRGPYKNIQYF
j_gene: TRBJ2-3; d_gene: TRBD2; v_gene: TRBV12-3/TRBV12-4; abundance: many; CDR3nt: TGTGCCAGCAGTTTCCAGGCGGGGGGCACAGATACGCAGTATTTT; CDR3aa: CASSFQAGGTDTQYF
j_gene: TRBJ2-3; d_gene: TRBD2; v_gene: TRBV7-6; abundance: many; CDR3nt: TGTGCCAGCAGCTTGGGTAGCGGGGACTTCACAGATACGCAGTATTTT; CDR3aa: CASSLGSGDFTDTQYF
j_gene: TRBJ1-4; d_gene: TRBD1; v_gene: TRBV7-9; abundance: many; CDR3nt: TGTGCCAGCAGCGCGCGCCGGGACAGGGCTGAAAAACTGTTTTTT; CDR3aa: CASSARRDRAEKLFF
j_gene: TRBJ1-1; d_gene: -; v_gene: TRBV9; abundance: many; CDR3nt: TGTGCCAGCAGCGTCAGGGGCGCGATGAACACTGAAGCTTTCTTT; CDR3aa: CASSVRGAMNTEAFF
j_gene: TRBJ2-1; d_gene: TRBD1; v_gene: TRBV12-3/TRBV12-4; abundance: few; CDR3nt: TGTGCCAGCAACACAGGGGGAATCTCCAATGAGCAGTTCTTC; CDR3aa: CASNTGGISNEQFF
j_gene: TRBJ2-6; d_gene: -; v_gene: TRBV19; abundance: many; CDR3nt: TGTGCCAGTAGTAACACAGCGAACTCTGGGGCCAACGTCCTGACTTTC; CDR3aa: CASSNTANSGANVLTF
j_gene: TRBJ2-3; d_gene: TRBD1; v_gene: TRBV7-6; abundance: many; CDR3nt: TGTGCCAGCAGCCCGCCCGACAGGGGACGAAGAGATACGCAGTATTTT; CDR3aa: CASSPPDRGRRDTQYF
j_gene: TRBJ2-3; d_gene: TRBD2; v_gene: TRBV7-9; abundance: many; CDR3nt: TGTGCCAGCAGCTCGATACTAGCGGGGGTCACAGATACGCAGTATTTT; CDR3aa: CASSSILAGVTDTQYF
j_gene: TRBJ1-2; d_gene: -; v_gene: TRBV12-3/TRBV12-4; abundance: -; CDR3nt: TGTGCCAGCAGTTTTGGTACTGGCTACACCTTC; CDR3aa: CASSFGTGYTF
j_gene: TRBJ1-1; d_gene: -; v_gene: TRBV4-1; abundance: -; CDR3nt: TGCGCCAGCAGGAAGGGAGTCCTGAACACTGAAGCTTTCTTT; CDR3aa: CASRKGVLNTEAFF
j_gene: TRBJ2-1; d_gene: TRBD1; v_gene: TRBV7-9; abundance: -; CDR3nt: TGTGCCAGCAGCCCCTCAAACAGGGGGCCATACAATGAGCAGTTCTTC; CDR3aa: CASSPSNRGPYNEQFF
j_gene: TRBJ2-1; d_gene: -; v_gene: TRBV24-1; abundance: -; CDR3nt: TGTGCCACCAGTGACCAGACTTCATACAATGAGCAGTTCTTC; CDR3aa: CATSDQTSYNEQFF
j_gene: TRBJ2-2; d_gene: TRBD1; v_gene: TRBV7-6; abundance: many; CDR3nt: TGTGCCAGCAGCTTAACTGGGACAGGGTTTAACACCGGGGAGCTGTTTTTT; CDR3aa: CASSLTGTGFNTGELFF
j_gene: TRBJ1-2; d_gene: TRBD1; v_gene: TRBV7-6; abundance: many; CDR3nt: TGTGCCAGCAGCGCCACGGGACAGGCTGGCTACACCTTC; CDR3aa: CASSATGQAGYTF
j_gene: TRBJ2-7; d_gene: TRBD1; v_gene: TRBV7-8; abundance: few; CDR3nt: TGTGCCAGCAGCCCTTTAAGGTTCGACAGGGGATCCGAATTTTCCTACGAGCAGTACTTC; CDR3aa: CASSPLRFDRGSEFSYEQYF
j_gene: TRBJ2-1; d_gene: TRBD1; v_gene: TRBV27; abundance: many; CDR3nt: TGTGCCAGCAGTCCTGACAGGGTTTTGGACAATGAGCAGTTCTTC; CDR3aa: CASSPDRVLDNEQFF
j_gene: TRBJ2-7; d_gene: -; v_gene: TRBV4-3; abundance: few; CDR3nt: TGCGCCAGCAGCCAGGCACGAGGCTACGAGCAGTACTTC; CDR3aa: CASSQARGYEQYF
j_gene: TRBJ2-3; d_gene: TRBD2; v_gene: TRBV3-1; abundance: few; CDR3nt: TGTGCCAGCAGCCAAGGCCTCCGCGGGGGAGATACGCAGTATTTT; CDR3aa: CASSQGLRGGDTQYF
j_gene: TRBJ1-1; d_gene: -; v_gene: TRBV7-9; abundance: -; CDR3nt: TGTGCCAGCAGCTTAGCCACGGGACCCCCCGACACTGAAGCTTTCTTT; CDR3aa: CASSLATGPPDTEAFF
j_gene: TRBJ2-1; d_gene: -; v_gene: TRBV6-5; abundance: few; CDR3nt: TGTGCCAGCAGTTATCGGAACGGGTTAGTTAATGAGCAGTTCTTC; CDR3aa: CASSYRNGLVNEQFF
j_gene: TRBJ1-2; d_gene: -; v_gene: TRBV6-5; abundance: -; CDR3nt: TGTGCCAGCAGTTCGGGCAATCTCCTATTCTATGGCTACACCTTC; CDR3aa: CASSSGNLLFYGYTF
j_gene: TRBJ2-1; d_gene: TRBD2; v_gene: TRBV30; abundance: -; CDR3nt: TGTGCCTGGCTCCTAGCGGGGGGGAATGAGCAGTTCTTC; CDR3aa: CAWLLAGGNEQFF
j_gene: TRBJ2-3; d_gene: TRBD2; v_gene: TRBV5-1; abundance: many; CDR3nt: TGCGCCAGCAGCCTCGGACTAGTTGGGGGAGATACGCAGTATTTT; CDR3aa: CASSLGLVGGDTQYF
j_gene: TRBJ2-2; d_gene: -; v_gene: TRBV7-9; abundance: many; CDR3nt: TGTGCCAGCAGCTTCATCGGGGAGCTGTTTTTT; CDR3aa: CASSFIGELFF
j_gene: TRBJ2-3; d_gene: TRBD2; v_gene: TRBV6-1; abundance: once; CDR3nt: TGTGCCAGCAGCCCCCTTAGCGGGGAGAGGTCAGATACGCAGTATTTT; CDR3aa: CASSPLSGERSDTQYF
j_gene: TRBJ2-2; d_gene: -; v_gene: TRBV27; abundance: -; CDR3nt: TGTGCCAGCAGTTTATCAGGGGGATTGAACACCGGGGAGCTGTTTTTT; CDR3aa: CASSLSGGLNTGELFF
j_gene: TRBJ2-2; d_gene: -; v_gene: TRBV24-1; abundance: many; CDR3nt: TGTGCCACCAGCGGGACCGGGGACACCGGGGAGCTGTTTTTT; CDR3aa: CATSGTGDTGELFF
j_gene: TRBJ1-1; d_gene: -; v_gene: TRBV6-2/TRBV6-3; abundance: many; CDR3nt: TGTGCCAGCAGTTACTCGAGAGAGGCAGGCCATCGTGAAGCTTTCTTT; CDR3aa: CASSYSREAGHREAFF
j_gene: TRBJ2-3; d_gene: TRBD2; v_gene: TRBV20-1; abundance: many; CDR3nt: TGCAGTGCTAGAGATTCGGGGGGGGCAATAGATACGCAGTATTTT; CDR3aa: CSARDSGGAIDTQYF
j_gene: TRBJ1-1; d_gene: -; v_gene: TRBV7-9; abundance: many; CDR3nt: TGTGCCAGCAGCTTAGTTACCAGGGGCACTGAAGCTTTCTTT; CDR3aa: CASSLVTRGTEAFF
j_gene: TRBJ1-2; d_gene: TRBD1; v_gene: TRBV5-1; abundance: many; CDR3nt: TGCGCCAGCATGACAGGGGCTTTCGGCTACACCTTC; CDR3aa: CASMTGAFGYTF
j_gene: TRBJ1-6; d_gene: -; v_gene: TRBV5-1; abundance: many; CDR3nt: TGCGCCAGCAGGACAGTTGGGGACAATTCACCCCTCCACTTT; CDR3aa: CASRTVGDNSPLHF
j_gene: TRBJ2-5; d_gene: TRBD2; v_gene: TRBV7-9; abundance: many; CDR3nt: TGTGCCAGCAGCGGGCAAGGGACTATGGAGACCCAGTACTTC; CDR3aa: CASSGQGTMETQYF
j_gene: TRBJ2-1; d_gene: -; v_gene: TRBV6-6; abundance: few; CDR3nt: TGTGCCAGCAAGCCACCCCCCGGCGAAGAGCAGTTCTTC; CDR3aa: CASKPPPGEEQFF
j_gene: TRBJ2-3; d_gene: -; v_gene: TRBV2; abundance: -; CDR3nt: TGTGCCATCAGTTTAAATAGCGGAGAAGTGACTAGCACAGATACGCAGTATTTT; CDR3aa: CAISLNSGEVTSTDTQYF
j_gene: TRBJ2-1; d_gene: TRBD2; v_gene: TRBV6-1; abundance: many; CDR3nt: TGTGCCAGCAGCGTATCCGGGACTAGCGCCAATGAGCAGTTCTTC; CDR3aa: CASSVSGTSANEQFF
j_gene: TRBJ2-7; d_gene: -; v_gene: TRBV7-8; abundance: few; CDR3nt: TGTGCCAGCAGCTTAGCGCTGAGGGGGGCCTCGGCCTCCTACGAGCAGTACTTC; CDR3aa: CASSLALRGASASYEQYF
j_gene: TRBJ2-5; d_gene: TRBD2; v_gene: TRBV20-1; abundance: few; CDR3nt: TGCAGTGCTAGTACTAGCGGGGGGTACCAAGAGACCCAGTACTTC; CDR3aa: CSASTSGGYQETQYF
j_gene: TRBJ2-2; d_gene: TRBD2; v_gene: TRBV6-5; abundance: many; CDR3nt: TGTGCCAGCAGCACCCGAGCGGGGGGCGTCACCGGGGAGCTGTTTTTT; CDR3aa: CASSTRAGGVTGELFF
j_gene: TRBJ1-4; d_gene: TRBD1; v_gene: TRBV5-8; abundance: many; CDR3nt: TGTGCCAGCAGCGTCAGGGGGTCCGGTGAAAAACTGTTTTTT; CDR3aa: CASSVRGSGEKLFF
j_gene: TRBJ2-1; d_gene: -; v_gene: TRBV7-9; abundance: many; CDR3nt: TGTGCCAGCAGCTCCCCAGGTGCAGGCAACAATGAGCAGTTCTTC; CDR3aa: CASSSPGAGNNEQFF
j_gene: TRBJ2-1; d_gene: -; v_gene: TRBV7-2; abundance: few; CDR3nt: TGTGCCAGCAGCTTAGCGCCAGGGACCTACAATGAGCAGTTCTTC; CDR3aa: CASSLAPGTYNEQFF
j_gene: TRBJ2-7; d_gene: TRBD1; v_gene: TRBV4-3; abundance: many; CDR3nt: TGCGCCAGCAGCCAGGCGACAGGGCCCTCCTACGAGCAGTACTTC; CDR3aa: CASSQATGPSYEQYF
j_gene: TRBJ1-2; d_gene: -; v_gene: TRBV7-8; abundance: many; CDR3nt: TGTGCCAGCAGCTCAGGCCCGGGGGACACCTATAACTATGGCTACACCTTC; CDR3aa: CASSSGPGDTYNYGYTF
j_gene: TRBJ2-5; d_gene: -; v_gene: TRBV2; abundance: -; CDR3nt: TGTGCCAGTAGCAGGGGCGAACAAGAGACCCAGTACTTC; CDR3aa: CASSRGEQETQYF